These 23 T cell receptor beta chains came from one sample sequenced in a study of OX40 agonist ivuxolimab in advanced cancers. Assay used: immunoSEQ multiplex PCR; TCRdb lists only in-frame clones, some missing. The repertoire holds 40,000 to 50,000 clones, about 90% seen once, with less than 0.7% in the top ten. The sequencing used CD4+ or CD8+ T cells sorted from blood, collected in a trial of the OX40 agonist ivuxolimab. Every receptor here comes from an adult with an advanced solid tumor such as melanoma, head and neck, liver or kidney cancer.

The rearrangement uses TRBV9 and TRBJ1-6; 9 nucleotides match TRBD1. This CDR3 spans 15 amino acids. After removal of 4 bases from V and 7 bases from J, the junction contained 6 bases not matched to a gene. The germline CDR1 and CDR2 sequences are SGDLS and YYNGEE. CDR3 sequence (DNA): TGTGCCAGCAGCTATCGGACAGGGGCCAATTCACCCCTCCACTTT. It yields the protein CASSYRTGANSPLHF.

The chain links TRBV4-3 to TRBJ1-2, with D tentatively TRBD1 (5 bases). The CDR3 loop spans 15 amino acids. The germline V gene has CDR1 LGHNA and CDR2 YSLEER. Between the trimmed V and J ends, which lost 0 bases and 2 bases, there was a span of 10 bases. The CDR3 sequence is CASSQDAWGNYGYTF. The CDR3 DNA sequence: TGCGCCAGCAGCCAAGACGCCTGGGGGAACTATGGCTACACCTTC.

This chain joins TRBV27 and TRBJ2-7; a weak D match, TRBD1 (6 bases). Trimming pared 1 base from V and 3 bases from J, leaving 10 bases between. Germline-derived CDR1 and CDR2 are MNHEY and SMNVEV (reference sequence). The CDR3 sequence is 14 residues long. CDR3 DNA: TGTGCCAGCAGTTTATTTCACAGGGACTACGAGCAGTACTTC. This codes for CASSLFHRDYEQYF.

V usage is TRBV7-3 and J usage is TRBJ1-2; maybe TRBD1 (6 bases). Germline assignment: CDR1 SGHTA and CDR2 FQGTGA. The CDR3 is 14 amino acids. Trimming pared 0 bases from V and 7 bases from J, leaving 12 bases between. DNA for the CDR3: TGTGCCAGCAGCTTAACAGGGGGTGATGGTGGCTACACCTTC. Encoded protein: CASSLTGGDGGYTF.

This clone showed up just a few times. This chain uses TRBV6-6 with TRBJ1-3, with D unclear. Germline V gene lookup returns CDR1 MNHNY and CDR2 SVGAGI (reference sequence). Trimming took 5 bases from V and 0 from J, leaving 14 bases between them. The CDR3 is made up of 16 amino acids. The CDR3 here is CASSAQQLDSGNTIYF. The CDR3 DNA is TGTGCCAGCAGTGCCCAGCAACTGGACTCTGGAAACACCATATATTTT.

Of note for this clone: The junction does not match germline at one end; this may be a read error. This chain links TRBV11-2 with TRBJ1-1; D may be TRBD1 (6 bases). In germline, CDR1 is SGHAT, CDR2 FQNNGV. The length of the CDR3 is 14 residues. CDR3 residues: CASHPGHGDTEAFF. In DNA form, the CDR3 reads TGTGCCAGCCACCCGGGACATGGGGACACTGAGGCTTTCTTT.

The rearrangement uses TRBV7-9 and TRBJ2-3, with a possible D match to TRBD2 (5 bases). CDR1 is SEHNR, CDR2 FQNEAQ, per germline (reference sequence). The CDR3 totals 15 residues. Trimming cost V 8 bases and J 4 bases, with 19 bases left between them. CDR3 residues: CASEEGRFGPDTQYF. CDR3 nucleotides: TGTGCCAGCGAGGAAGGGAGATTCGGCCCAGATACGCAGTATTTT.

The chain employs TRBV6-1 and TRBJ2-3, with 8 bases identical to TRBD2. The CDR3 spans 16 residues. Trimming cost V 4 bases and J 3 bases; bases outside gene matches: 9. Germline V CDR1 and CDR2: MNHNS, SASEGT. As DNA, the CDR3 is TGTGCCAGCAGTGTCCCCCCGGGACTAGGAACAGATACGCAGTATTTT. It yields the protein CASSVPPGLGTDTQYF.

V and J are TRBV13 and TRBJ2-1, with TRBD2 identical over 7 bases. The CDR3 runs 12 residues. The trim removed 5 bases at V and 9 bases at J, leaving 4 bases unmatched. CDR1 and CDR2 from the germline V gene are PRHDT and FYEKMQ (reference sequence). This CDR3 reads CASSPRGVEQFF. DNA of the CDR3: TGTGCCAGCAGCCCCCGGGGGGTTGAGCAGTTCTTC.

The V call is TRBV29-1, the J call TRBJ2-3; TRBD2 might be the D (7 bases). V lost 6 bases, J lost 6 bases, and 19 bases lay in between. The V gene's germline CDR1 is SQVTM and CDR2 ANQGSEA. The CDR3 is 14 amino acids. CDR3 sequence: CSVRRAGAGDTQYF. CDR3 DNA: TGCAGCGTCCGAAGGGCGGGGGCGGGGGATACGCAGTATTTT.

The chain uses TRBV11-1 and TRBJ1-1; TRBD1 matches 7 bases. With V trimmed by 9 bases and J by 11 bases, 9 bases remained unmatched. The CDR3 loop spans 11 amino acids. Per the germline V gene, CDR1 is SGHAT and CDR2 is FQDESV (reference sequence). The CDR3 DNA is TGTGCCAGTGCAGGGGGACAGTCGGCTTTCTTT. Its protein is CASAGGQSAFF.

The V gene is TRBV7-2, the J gene TRBJ1-3, with a tentative D call TRBD1 (5 bases). Germline V gene data show CDR1 as SGHTA and CDR2 as FQGNSA. The CDR3 covers 17 residues. The V end lost 1 base, the J end lost 0 bases, and 13 bases lay between the germline ends. CDR3 protein: CASSLVGAGSSGNTIYF. In DNA form, the CDR3 reads TGTGCCAGCAGCTTAGTTGGGGCAGGCTCCTCTGGAAACACCATATATTTT. Combining the CDR3 with reference TRBV7-2 and TRBJ1-3 gives the whole variable domain GAGVSQSPSNKVTEKGKDVELRCDPISGHTALYWYRQSLGQGLEFLIYFQGNSAPDKSGLPSDRFSAERTGGSVSTLTIQRTQQEDSAVYLCASSLVGAGSSGNTIYFGEGSWLTVV.

The genes are TRBV10-3 and TRBJ2-5; D possibly corresponds to TRBD1 (6 bases). Germline CDR1 reads ENHRY; CDR2 reads SYGVKD. CDR3 length equals 15 residues. Trimming removed 1 base at V and 5 bases at J, with 14 bases between. Here the CDR3 reads CAISELDSSGETQYF. CDR3 in DNA: TGTGCCATCAGTGAGTTGGACAGCTCCGGGGAGACCCAGTACTTC.

This clone was detected only once. This chain joins TRBV5-6 and TRBJ1-5; D ambiguous. The CDR3 extends over 12 amino acids. Germline V gene data show CDR1 as SGHDT and CDR2 as YYEEEE. Trimming removed 1 base at V and 2 bases at J, with 1 base between. The CDR3 sequence: CASSLRNQPQHF. CDR3 nucleotide sequence: TGTGCCAGCAGCTTGCGCAATCAGCCCCAGCATTTT.

This clone came up once. The rearrangement links TRBV11-3 to TRBJ2-7; TRBD1 matches 8 bases. Germline V gene data show CDR1 as SGHNT and CDR2 as YENEEA. This CDR3 comprises 15 residues. V trimming: 4 bases; J trimming: 1 base; junction bases outside the gene matches: 6. CDR3 nucleotide sequence: TGTGCCAGCAGCTACCGGGACAGGACATCCTACGAGCAGTACTTC. This translates into CASSYRDRTSYEQYF.

The chain links TRBV7-2 to TRBJ2-2, with TRBD1 as a possible D gene (5 bases). The CDR3 sequence is 15 residues long. V shed 5 bases and J shed 7 bases, with 17 bases lying between them. In germline, CDR1 is SGHTA, CDR2 FQGNSA. CDR3 region: CASSPLGATVGELFF. The CDR3 DNA reads as TGTGCCAGCAGCCCCCTAGGGGCTACCGTCGGGGAGCTGTTTTTT.

The chain combines TRBV30 with TRBJ1-4, with D possibly TRBD1 on 6 matching bases. The CDR3 runs to 14 residues. V shed 2 bases and J shed 4 bases, with 11 bases lying between them. The germline gives CDR1 GTSNPN, CDR2 SVGIG (reference sequence). CDR3: CAWSIGTSNEKLFF. In nucleotides, the CDR3 is TGTGCCTGGAGTATAGGGACAAGTAATGAAAAACTGTTTTTT.

The chain has TRBV7-2 and TRBJ1-2; 9 bases align to TRBD1. The CDR3 is 14 residues long. Germline V lookup: CDR1 SGHTA, CDR2 FQGNSA. The ends lost 5 bases at V and 2 bases at J; junction bases unmatched: 3. CDR3 DNA: TGTGCCAGCAGCCTGGGACAGGGAAACTATGGCTACACCTTC. The encoded protein is CASSLGQGNYGYTF.

V is TRBV6-6 and J is TRBJ1-2; possible D gene TRBD1, 6 bases. The germline V and J ends were trimmed by 7 bases and 4 bases, with 19 bases remaining between them. This CDR3 has 15 amino acids. Germline V gene data show CDR1 as MNHNY and CDR2 as SVGAGI (reference sequence). In DNA, the CDR3 is TGTGCCAGCACTAACCAACAGGGATTGGGCTATGGCTACACCTTC. Translated, it gives CASTNQQGLGYGYTF.

This chain joins TRBV2 and TRBJ1-5; D uncertain. CDR1 and CDR2 from the germline V gene are SNHLY and FYNNEI. Trimming pared 7 bases from V and 3 bases from J, leaving 10 bases between. CDR3 length: 13 amino acids. CDR3 amino acids: CASTGNFNQPQHF. The CDR3 region has the DNA TGTGCCAGCACGGGCAACTTCAATCAGCCCCAGCATTTT.

This chain uses TRBV15 with TRBJ1-4, with 7 nucleotides matching TRBD1. V was clipped by 4 bases and J by 0 bases; unmatched bases: 11. The V gene's germline CDR1 is LNHNV and CDR2 YYDKDF (reference sequence). This CDR3 region has 18 residues. CDR3 in amino acids: CATSTPPAGGATNEKLFF. In DNA, the CDR3 is TGTGCCACCAGCACTCCCCCGGCAGGGGGGGCAACTAATGAAAAACTGTTTTTT. The variable domain in full, with the rest retrieved from reference TRBV15 and TRBJ1-4, is DAMVIQNPRYQVTQFGKPVTLSCSQTLNHNVMYWYQQKSSQAPKLLFHYYDKDFNNEADTPDNFQSRRPNTSFCFLDIRSPGLGDTAMYLCATSTPPAGGATNEKLFFGSGTQLSVL.

This clone has more than one count but fewer than ten. The chain uses TRBV4-2 and TRBJ2-7, with TRBD1 matching over 10 bases. Germline CDR1 LGHNA, CDR2 YNFKEQ. CDR3 length: 14 amino acids. V shed 4 bases, J shed 7 bases, and the junction held 7 bases outside the gene matches. This chain's CDR3 is CASSPGQGNGEQYF. The CDR3 bases are TGTGCCAGCAGCCCGGGACAGGGGAACGGGGAGCAGTACTTC.

The rearrangement uses TRBV13 and TRBJ2-7; 11 bases align to TRBD1. V lost 4 bases, J lost 4 bases, and 9 bases stayed unmatched. CDR1 is PRHDT and CDR2 is FYEKMQ in the germline V gene (reference sequence). The CDR3 loop spans 16 amino acids. The CDR3 sequence: CASSSRRTGGLYEQYF. The CDR3, as DNA: TGTGCCAGCAGCTCTCGTCGGACAGGGGGCTTGTACGAGCAGTACTTC.